A selection of T cell receptor beta chains follows, all from one sample in a study of T cell responses to AZD1222 COVID-19 vaccine. Here immunoSEQ multiplex PCR was the method, and the copy in TCRdb shows in-frame clones only, minus some. The data hold about 150,000 clones, with roughly 91% observed a single time. Here the sequenced sample was peripheral blood, taken 28 days after the second AZD1222 dose. The receptors stem from an adult who received the AZD1222 COVID-19 vaccine. CDR3s include the opening cysteine and the closing phenylalanine or tryptophan. A D gene is named only where the DNA matches it firmly. The size field is filled for only some rows; it gives once, few, many or a size class.

>-|-|TRBV5-1|TRBJ2-1
CASSLAPGPGEQFF
TGCGCCAGCAGCTTGGCCCCTGGGCCCGGTGAGCAGTTCTTC
>-|-|TRBV28|TRBJ1-2
CASSPGGVPPNYGYTF
TGTGCCAGCAGCCCCGGGGGGGTTCCGCCTAACTATGGCTACACCTTC
>once|TRBD1|TRBV3-1/TRBV3-2|TRBJ1-5
CASSHRGGNQPQHF
TGTGCCAGCAGCCACAGGGGGGGGAATCAGCCCCAGCATTTT
>-|-|TRBV6-1|TRBJ1-6
CASSAAPQGLYNSPLHF
TGTGCCAGCAGTGCGGCACCCCAGGGGCTTTATAATTCACCCCTCCACTTT
>-|TRBD1|TRBV5-1|TRBJ2-4
CASSPGTGGQGAKNIQYF
TGCGCCAGCAGCCCCGGGACAGGGGGTCAGGGAGCCAAAAACATTCAGTACTTC
>-|TRBD1|TRBV5-1|TRBJ2-1
CASSRDRGRAEQFF
TGCGCCAGCAGCCGGGACAGGGGGCGCGCTGAGCAGTTCTTC
>-|-|TRBV6-5|TRBJ2-1
CASSLTVSSYNEQFF
TGTGCCAGCAGCCTCACAGTGAGCTCCTACAATGAGCAGTTCTTC
>-|-|TRBV19|TRBJ1-5
CASSGPEGLGPQHF
TGTGCCAGTTCCGGGCCCGAAGGTCTGGGGCCCCAGCATTTT
>-|-|TRBV6-5|TRBJ1-5
CASSFRSRDSNQPQHF
TGTGCCAGCAGTTTTCGCAGCCGGGACAGCAATCAGCCCCAGCATTTT
>-|TRBD2|TRBV6-2/TRBV6-3|TRBJ2-1
CASSRPRLASYNEQFF
TGTGCCAGCAGCCGACCCCGACTAGCGTCCTACAATGAGCAGTTCTTC
>-|-|TRBV4-2|TRBJ1-6
CASSQPGSSYNSPLHF
TGTGCCAGCAGCCAACCAGGGAGCTCCTATAATTCACCCCTCCACTTT
>-|-|TRBV7-9|TRBJ1-2
CASSPRGTGQSYGYTF
TGTGCCAGCAGCCCCCGGGGAACTGGACAATCATACGGCTACACCTTC
>once|TRBD1|TRBV24-1|TRBJ1-4
CATSERTGGFEKLFF
TGTGCCACCAGTGAGAGGACAGGGGGATTTGAAAAACTGTTTTTT
>-|TRBD1|TRBV18|TRBJ2-7
CASSGQRSSYEQYF
TGTGCCAGCTCGGGACAGAGGAGCTCCTACGAGCAGTACTTC
>-|TRBD2|TRBV7-7|TRBJ2-2
CASSPGTSGSGELFF
TGTGCTAGCAGTCCCGGGACTAGCGGGTCCGGGGAGCTGTTTTTT
>-|-|TRBV4-2|TRBJ1-5
CASSPPGGNQPQHF
TGTGCCAGCAGCCCCCCGGGGGGGAATCAGCCCCAGCATTTT
>-|TRBD1|TRBV2|TRBJ1-1
CASSEGGTGGTEAFF
TGTGCCAGCAGTGAAGGAGGGACAGGGGGCACTGAAGCTTTCTTT
>-|-|TRBV6-1|TRBJ1-2
CASSDSRNYGYTF
TGTGCCAGCAGTGACAGTCGTAACTATGGCTACACCTTC
>-|-|TRBV28|TRBJ1-2
CASSFEAAYGYTF
TGTGCCAGCAGTTTTGAGGCGGCCTATGGCTACACCTTC
>once|-|TRBV6-1|TRBJ1-5
CASSEFGGNQPQHF
TGTGCCAGCAGTGAATTTGGGGGCAATCAGCCCCAGCATTTT
>-|TRBD1|TRBV19|TRBJ2-5
CASSSPPGTGLVSETQYF
TGTGCCAGTAGTAGCCCTCCCGGGACAGGATTGGTTTCAGAGACCCAGTACTTC
>once|-|TRBV6-4|TRBJ2-6
CASSETGASGANVLTF
TGTGCCAGCAGTGAGACAGGTGCCTCTGGGGCCAACGTCCTGACTTTC
>-|TRBD1|TRBV7-2|TRBJ2-2
CASSPRDRGRTGELFF
TGTGCCAGCAGCCCGCGGGACAGGGGGCGAACCGGGGAGCTGTTTTTT
>-|-|TRBV6-6|TRBJ2-7
CASSYPGATYEQYF
TGTGCCAGCAGTTACCCTGGGGCCACCTACGAGCAGTACTTC
>-|-|TRBV6-5|TRBJ1-1
CASSRNTEAFF
TGTGCCAGCAGTCGGAACACTGAAGCTTTCTTT
>-|-|TRBV30|TRBJ1-3
CAWKAAGNTIYF
TGTGCCTGGAAGGCCGCGGGTAACACCATATATTTT
>-|TRBD1|TRBV28|TRBJ1-2
CASSPWGTGSGYTF
TGTGCCAGCAGTCCCTGGGGGACAGGGAGTGGCTACACCTTC
>-|-|TRBV25-1|TRBJ1-6
CASSDYTGNANNSPLHF
TGTGCCAGCAGTGATTATACAGGGAATGCGAATAATTCACCCCTCCACTTT
>-|TRBD2|TRBV7-9|TRBJ2-3
CASSLEGGGSDTQYF
TGTGCCAGCAGCTTAGAGGGCGGGGGTTCAGATACGCAGTATTTT
>-|-|TRBV15|TRBJ1-4
CATSRGNIATNEKLFF
TGTGCCACCAGCAGGGGTAATATTGCAACTAATGAAAAACTGTTTTTT